This T cell receptor beta chain was recovered during a study of graft-versus-host responses after intestinal transplantation. Study information: Multivisceral, liver-intestinal, or isolated intestinal transplants were given to recipients. The recipients all started with anti-thymocyte globulin induction and then took tacrolimus and steroids for 2 to 4 years.

In regard to this clone: What it binds is unknown.

Sequencing was performed with immunoSEQ multiplex PCR; in TCRdb, only in-frame clones are kept and a portion is missing. The table lists 75,000 to 100,000 clones, 75% to 90% of them singletons. Study results and limitations: GvH clones were found in recipient marrow; some appeared first in ileum or blood. The study found high graft-versus-host to host-versus-graft clonal ratios in allografts of patients with graft-donor T cell macrochimerism.

After removal of 0 bases from V and 1 base from J, the junction contained 4 bases not matched to a gene. The CDR3 length is 17 residues. CDR1 is SGDLS, CDR2 YYNGEE, per germline. This TCR was sampled from a human donor who received an intestinal transplant. The chain joins TRBV9 to TRBJ2-2; TRBD2 aligns across 9 bases. Here the sequenced sample was unstimulated CD8+ T cells sorted from spleen or lymph node cells, taken before intestinal transplant. CDR3 sequence: CASSVVVAGVNTGELFF. CDR3 bases: TGTGCCAGCAGCGTAGTCGTAGCGGGGGTGAACACCGGGGAGCTGTTTTTT.